These 7 T cell receptor beta chains originate from one sample sequenced in a study of T cell repertoires in cytomegalovirus infection. TCRdb reanalysed the reads using MiXCR and keeps one entry per CDR3 protein. Of fewer than 950,000 distinct CDR3 sequences listed, about 30% are singletons. The antigens these receptors bind are not known. The input for sequencing was cultured CD8+ T cells from PBMCs, taken from culture after CMV antigen stimulation. All receptors derive from a human donor in good health (CMV status not recorded). Some clones in this sample may be carry-over from other donors' samples.

This clonotype was counted a few times. At one end the junction does not follow the germline gene, possibly because of a read error. The V gene is TRBV7-7, the J gene TRBJ2-3, with D unclear. Germline V gene data show CDR1 as SSHAT and CDR2 as FNYEAQ (reference sequence). This CDR3 region has 15 residues. CDR3 amino acids: CASSLKSFSTDTQYF. CDR3 sequence (DNA): TGTGCTAGCAGCTTAAAAAGCTTTAGCACAGATACGCAGTATTTT.

This clonotype was observed a handful of times. CDR3 nucleotide sequence: TGTGCCAGCAGCTTAAATGGTATAGGGGGTAAGAATGAGCAGTTCTTC. This encodes CASSLNGIGGKNEQFF. The chain carries TRBV11-2 and TRBJ2-1, with D perhaps matching TRBD1 (6 bases). Trimming left V 2 bases short and J 7 bases short, with 18 bases between. Germline V lookup: CDR1 SGHAT, CDR2 FQNNGV. The CDR3 consists of 16 residues. Supplemented by reference TRBV11-2 and TRBJ2-1, the full variable domain reads EAGVAQSPRYKIIEKRQSVAFWCNPISGHATLYWYQQILGQGPKLLIQFQNNGVVDDSQLPKDRFSAERLKGVDSTLKIQPAKLEDSAVYLCASSLNGIGGKNEQFFGPGTRLTVL.

The chain carries TRBV10-1 and TRBJ2-5; tentatively, D is TRBD2 (6 bases). Germline CDR1 reads WNHNN; CDR2 reads SYGVQD (reference sequence). V lost 3 bases and J 5 bases, leaving 13 bases between the germline ends. This CDR3 has 14 residues. The CDR3 DNA reads as TGCGCCAGCAGTGAAAGGGGACTTCGGGAGACCCAGTACTTC. Residues: CASSERGLRETQYF.

The V and J genes are TRBV19 and TRBJ1-1, with 7 bases lining up with TRBD1. Germline CDR1 and CDR2: LNHDA and SQIVND (reference sequence). J gave up 5 bases and V 5 bases, and 8 bases lay outside the gene matches. This CDR3 comprises 14 residues. In DNA form, the CDR3 reads TGTGCCAGTAGTCCGGGACAGTCGGTTACTGAAGCTTTCTTT. It is translated as CASSPGQSVTEAFF.

The chain carries TRBV5-4 and TRBJ2-2; 9 positions match TRBD2. CDR1 is SGHNT and CDR2 is YYREEE in the germline V gene (reference sequence). The CDR3 is 16 residues long. Germline trimming cut 5 bases from V and 6 bases from J; bases unmatched to any gene: 11. As DNA, the CDR3 is TGTGCCAGCAGACCACTAGGCGGGGGGGCCCCCGGGGAGCTGTTTTTT. It is translated as CASRPLGGGAPGELFF. The whole variable domain, filled in from reference TRBV5-4 and TRBJ2-2, reads ETGVTQSPTHLIKTRGQQVTLRCSSQSGHNTVSWYQQALGQGPQFIFQYYREEENGRGNFPPRFSGLQFPNYSSELNVNALELDDSALYLCASRPLGGGAPGELFFGEGSRLTVL.

The V gene is TRBV7-4, the J gene TRBJ2-6, with D possibly matching TRBD1 (6 bases). The CDR3 length is 17 residues. V was cut by 4 bases and J by 0 bases, with 13 bases left in between. Germline CDR1 reads SGHVT; CDR2 reads SQSDAQ. The CDR3 bases are TGTGCCAGCAGCTCTGACAGGCCTCCCTCTGGGGCCAACGTCCTGACTTTC. This encodes CASSSDRPPSGANVLTF.

About this clonotype itself: Given a much more abundant clone one base away, this may be a read error. The chain's CDR3 is CASSYPGQYNEQFF. The CDR3 DNA follows: TGTGCCAGCAGCTACCCAGGACAGTACAATGAGCAGTTCTTC. The chain carries TRBV12-3 or TRBV12-4 and TRBJ2-1; TRBD1 is a possible D gene (6 bases). V shed 6 bases and J shed 4 bases, with 13 bases lying between them. CDR3 size: 14 residues.